This TCR beta chain stems from a study of blood T cell repertoires in COVID-19. Looking at the study overall: Specimens from acute and convalescent COVID-19 originated in the United States, Italy and Spain.

This CDR3 region has 16 residues. Germline loops: CDR1 LGHNA, CDR2 YSLEER. The ends were cut back, 1 base at V and 0 bases at J, with 11 bases in the middle. How the authors handled the data: Amplification of reference gene primers provided the estimated nucleated cell counts. Assay: immunoSEQ multiplex PCR; the TCRdb copy retains only in-frame clones and omits some. From that table come the V and J calls and clone size; the DNA was used to work out D and trimming. The data hold over 120,000 clones, with 75% to 80% observed a single time. The rearrangement uses TRBV4-3 and TRBJ2-3; D remains ambiguous. The sample consisted of peripheral blood. The sequence was obtained from a woman in her forties or fifties with active or convalescent COVID-19. Written as DNA, the CDR3 is TGCGCCAGCAGCCAAGCGCACAGTTCTAGCACAGATACGCAGTATTTT. This sequence encodes CASSQAHSSSTDTQYF.